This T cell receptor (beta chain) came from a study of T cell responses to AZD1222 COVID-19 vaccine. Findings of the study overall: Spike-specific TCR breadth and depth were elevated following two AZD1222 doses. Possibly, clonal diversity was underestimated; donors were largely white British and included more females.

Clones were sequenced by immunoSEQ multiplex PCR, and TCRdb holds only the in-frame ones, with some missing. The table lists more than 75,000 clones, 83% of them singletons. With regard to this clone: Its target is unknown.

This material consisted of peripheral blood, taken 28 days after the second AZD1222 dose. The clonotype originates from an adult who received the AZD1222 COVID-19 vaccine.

CDR3 sequence reads: CASSNSWQSLEQYF. The CDR3 coding sequence is TGTGCCAGTAGTAACTCCTGGCAGAGTCTCGAGCAGTACTTC. The gene calls are TRBV19 and TRBJ2-7; D remains ambiguous. V lost 4 bases and J lost 6, with 16 bases in between. This CDR3 has 14 residues. Germline V gene sequence: CDR1 LNHDA, CDR2 SQIVND (reference sequence).